These 15 T cell receptor beta chains share one sample of origin, sequenced in a study of a mutant IDH1 vaccine in newly diagnosed glioma. Antigens of these TCRs are unknown. Indicated time point: week 11, during vaccination. Each dose of the vaccine consisted of 300 ug of mutant IDH1 20-mer peptide, with topical imiquimod. TCRdb's table, derived via immunoSEQ multiplex PCR, lists solely in-frame clones and lacks some. In the table there are roughly 62,000 clones, 70% to 90% of which are singletons. This specimen was PBMCs, taken from a glioma patient whose treatment included an IDH1 peptide vaccine. The receptors were gathered from a man aged 35-49 years with glioma.

This clone was recorded only once. V and J are TRBV2 and TRBJ2-1; 9 bases are a match to TRBD1. CDR3 length: 16 residues. Germline-derived CDR1 and CDR2 are SNHLY and FYNNEI. The V gene end was trimmed by 9 bases and the J gene end by 0 bases; junction bases not matched to a gene: 9. The CDR3 DNA sequence: TGTGCCAGTAGACAGGGGGGACCCTACTCCTACAATGAGCAGTTCTTC. Its translation: CASRQGGPYSYNEQFF.

The J gene is TRBJ1-4, the V gene TRBV9, with D unclear. Trimming stripped 0 bases from V and 0 bases from J, with 12 bases between. The V gene's germline CDR1 is SGDLS and CDR2 YYNGEE. The CDR3 totals 17 residues. The DNA of the CDR3 is TGTGCCAGCAGCGTAGCGCAGGAGCCAACAACTAATGAAAAACTGTTTTTT. It yields the protein CASSVAQEPTTNEKLFF.

This CDR3 reads CASSLFAGGTNTGELFF. DNA of the CDR3: TGTGCCAGCAGTTTATTTGCGGGAGGGACGAACACCGGGGAGCTGTTTTTT. The V gene is TRBV27, the J gene TRBJ2-2; 9 nucleotides match TRBD2. V was clipped by 1 base and J by 0 bases; unmatched bases: 3. Germline CDR1 is MNHEY and CDR2 is SMNVEV (reference sequence). This CDR3 is built from 17 residues.

This chain links TRBV11-2 with TRBJ1-1; D gene unclear. The CDR3 contains 12 residues. Trimming took 5 bases from V and 4 from J, leaving 8 bases between them. Germline V gives CDR1 SGHAT, CDR2 FQNNGV. CDR3 DNA sequence: TGTGCCAGCAGCCTTGCGGCCACTGAAGCTTTCTTT. Its protein is CASSLAATEAFF.

V gene TRBV18 combines with J gene TRBJ1-1; D gene uncertain. CDR1 and CDR2 (germline): KGHSH, LQKENI. The V end was cut by 6 bases, the J end by 4 bases, with 15 bases between. The CDR3 is 14 amino acids. The CDR3 DNA is TGTGCCAGCTCCCGGGAGGAAGTGGGCACTGAAGCTTTCTTT. Translating gives CASSREEVGTEAFF.

The gene calls are TRBV29-1 and TRBJ2-6; D unresolved. The length of the CDR3 is 16 residues. The V gene lost 6 bases and the J gene lost 0 bases, with 15 bases spanning the gap. Germline-derived CDR1 and CDR2 are SQVTM and ANQGSEA. This CDR3 is CSVVALTLSGANVLTF. CDR3 DNA sequence: TGCAGCGTCGTGGCCCTTACCCTCTCTGGGGCCAACGTCCTGACTTTC.

This clone occurred once. The CDR3 here is CASSYGVFGQGAPLSYEQYV. CDR3 coding DNA: TGTGCCAGCAGTTACGGAGTCTTTGGGCAGGGGGCTCCCCTGTCGTACGAGCAGTACGTC. This chain joins TRBV6-7 and TRBJ2-7, with 8 bases lining up with TRBD1. TRBV6-7 is annotated as an ORF whose role is uncertain. This CDR3 contains 20 residues. V shed 2 bases, J shed 4 bases, and the junction held 22 bases outside the gene matches.

This rearrangement joins TRBV9 to TRBJ2-1; 11 bases line up with TRBD2. V dropped 2 bases and J dropped 9; count of bases not matched to a gene: 13. CDR3 size: 17 residues. CDR1 is SGDLS, CDR2 YYNGEE, per germline. CDR3 sequence: CASSVATTSGRKVEQFF. Written as DNA, the CDR3 is TGTGCCAGCAGCGTCGCTACTACTAGCGGGAGAAAGGTTGAGCAGTTCTTC.

This chain connects TRBV7-2 to TRBJ1-4, with TRBD1 identical over 7 bases. There are 14 residues in the CDR3. Germline assignment: CDR1 SGHTA and CDR2 FQGNSA. V shed 5 bases and J 11 bases; nucleotides not matched to a gene: 11. CDR3 residues: CASSDREPWEKLFF. In nucleotides, the CDR3 is TGTGCCAGCAGCGACAGGGAGCCTTGGGAGAAACTGTTTTTT. Looking up the rest from reference TRBV7-2 and TRBJ1-4 gives the full variable domain: GAGVSQSPSNKVTEKGKDVELRCDPISGHTALYWYRQSLGQGLEFLIYFQGNSAPDKSGLPSDRFSAERTGGSVSTLTIQRTQQEDSAVYLCASSDREPWEKLFFGSGTQLSVL.

The chain joins TRBV12-2 to TRBJ2-6; the tabulated D call, TRBD2, remains unverified against the DNA. TRBV12-2 is described as a pseudogene. The CDR3 consists of 17 residues. For the CDR3, the DNA is TGTGCAAGTCGCTTAGTGAGGGCGGCGGGCGGGACCAACGTCCTGACTTTC. It is translated as CASRLVRAAGGTNVLTF.

The chain links TRBV5-6 to TRBJ2-7, with a possible D match to TRBD2 (6 bases). CDR1 is SGHDT, CDR2 YYEEEE, per germline. The length of the CDR3 is 15 residues. V lost 1 base to trimming and J lost 0 bases, with 11 bases between them. DNA for the CDR3: TGTGCCAGCAGCTTGTTTCGGGGGAGCTCCTACGAGCAGTACGTC. This encodes CASSLFRGSSYEQYV.

This clone was detected only once. The chain links TRBV29-1 to TRBJ2-1; D could derive from TRBD1 or TRBD2 (5 bases each). The germline CDR1 and CDR2 sequences are SQVTM and ANQGSEA. This CDR3 contains 15 residues. V lost 6 bases and J lost 2, with 17 bases in between. CDR3 sequence (DNA): TGCAGCGTCCACAAAGCATGGGGACCCTACAATGAGCAGTTCTTC. It codes for CSVHKAWGPYNEQFF.

This chain joins TRBV30 and TRBJ2-5; D may be TRBD2 (7 bases). Germline values: CDR1 GTSNPN, CDR2 SVGIG (reference sequence). V shed 2 bases and J shed 5 bases, with 12 bases lying between them. CDR3 length: 13 amino acids. DNA for the CDR3: TGTGCCTGGAGTCGGGGGGCGGCGGAGACCCAGTACTTC. This sequence encodes CAWSRGAAETQYF.

This clone was recorded once. The chain joins TRBV11-1 to TRBJ1-2; D gene unclear. Germline V gene sequence: CDR1 SGHAT, CDR2 FQDESV (reference sequence). The V gene lost 0 bases and the J gene lost 8 bases, with 13 bases spanning the gap. The CDR3 is made up of 14 amino acids. This CDR3 is CASSLASASRGYTF. Written as DNA, the CDR3 is TGTGCCAGCAGCTTAGCGTCAGCCAGTAGGGGCTACACCTTC.

The chain employs TRBV14 and TRBJ1-6, with a weak D call TRBD1 (5 bases). CDR1 and CDR2 from the germline V gene are SGHDN and FVKESK. This CDR3 spans 16 amino acids. V was pared by 0 bases and J by 7 bases, with 13 bases between. CDR3 protein: CASSQEVPGGNSPLHF. The CDR3 DNA follows: TGTGCCAGCAGCCAAGAAGTACCCGGGGGGAATTCACCCCTCCACTTT.